Each of the 20 T cell receptor beta chains below was sequenced from the same sample in a study of shared clonotypes between healthy human individuals. Measured with immunoSEQ multiplex PCR; TCRdb has only the in-frame clones, and not every one. The sample carries roughly 890,000 clones, more than 85% recorded once. Terminally differentiated effector memory CD45RA+ cells were excluded by CCR7 positive selection of CD45RO-negative cells. Sequenced sample: naive CD8+ T cells sorted from blood. These receptors all come from a man aged 30 to 39 in good health.

The chain is built from TRBV6-6 and TRBJ2-7; 7 bases are shared with TRBD1. This CDR3 has 14 amino acids. Germline lookup yields CDR1 MNHNY and CDR2 SVGAGI (reference sequence). V lost 6 bases and J lost 2; bases outside the gene matches: 7. The DNA of the CDR3 is TGTGCCAGCAGACCCACAGGGGCCCCCTACGAGCAGTACTTC. Amino acids: CASRPTGAPYEQYF.

The chain links TRBV27 to TRBJ1-5; D uncertain. Germline CDR1 and CDR2: MNHEY and SMNVEV (reference sequence). CDR3 length: 15 residues. Trimming removed 4 bases at V and 0 bases at J, with 10 bases between. CDR3 nucleotide sequence: TGTGCCAGCAGTTCCGCGGCATATAGCAATCAGCCCCAGCATTTT. It yields the protein CASSSAAYSNQPQHF.

This chain uses TRBV6-5 with TRBJ2-7, with D perhaps being TRBD1 or TRBD2 (5 bases each). The germline gives CDR1 MNHEY, CDR2 SVGAGI. Trimming stripped 2 bases from V and 6 bases from J, with 14 bases between. The CDR3 covers 14 residues. The CDR3 region is CASSYGGESGEQYF. Written as DNA, the CDR3 is TGTGCCAGCAGTTACGGGGGTGAGTCCGGCGAGCAGTACTTC.

J is TRBJ2-1 and V is TRBV2, with 9 positions matching TRBD2. With V trimmed by 5 bases and J by 4 bases, 9 bases remained unmatched. CDR1 and CDR2 (germline): SNHLY, FYNNEI. The CDR3 contains 16 residues. The CDR3 protein is CASSKDSGGLYNEQFF. CDR3 bases: TGTGCCAGCAGTAAGGACAGCGGGGGGTTATACAATGAGCAGTTCTTC.

The chain uses TRBV7-3 and TRBJ1-2; D gene unclear. The germline gives CDR1 SGHTA, CDR2 FQGTGA. V lost 5 bases, J lost 2 bases, and 27 bases lay in between. The CDR3 is 19 amino acids. This chain's CDR3 is CASSLDGKRMAGSNYGYTF. CDR3 nucleotide sequence: TGTGCCAGCAGCCTAGACGGGAAAAGGATGGCAGGATCAAACTATGGCTACACCTTC. Combining the CDR3 with reference TRBV7-3 and TRBJ1-2 gives the whole variable domain GAGVSQTPSNKVTEKGKYVELRCDPISGHTALYWYRQSLGQGPEFLIYFQGTGAADDSGLPNDRFFAVRPEGSVSTLKIQRTERGDSAVYLCASSLDGKRMAGSNYGYTFGSGTRLTVV.

The rearrangement links TRBV9 to TRBJ2-3; 8 nucleotides align to TRBD2. The CDR3 loop spans 15 amino acids. Germline V gene lookup returns CDR1 SGDLS and CDR2 YYNGEE. Losses at the gene ends were 5 bases for V and 2 bases for J; bases not matched to a gene: 7. The CDR3 is CASSGSGKTTDTQYF. The CDR3 DNA reads TGTGCCAGCAGTGGTAGCGGGAAAACCACAGATACGCAGTATTTT.

Worth noting for this clone: At the DNA level, this CDR3 is encoded by other sequences in the same sample as well. This rearrangement joins TRBV5-4 to TRBJ2-7; 9 positions agree with TRBD1. The germline V gene encodes CDR1 SGHNT and CDR2 YYREEE (reference sequence). The CDR3 runs to 14 residues. Trimming removed 4 bases from V and 4 bases from J; junction bases left unmatched: 6. The CDR3 spells CASSPGTGTYEQYF. DNA of the CDR3: TGTGCCAGCAGCCCCGGGACAGGGACTTACGAGCAGTACTTC.

CDR3 residues: CASSPTGLTEAFF. DNA of the CDR3: TGCGCCAGCAGCCCTACAGGTCTCACTGAAGCTTTCTTT. V usage is TRBV4-3 and J usage is TRBJ1-1, with D possibly TRBD1 on 5 matching bases. In germline, CDR1 is LGHNA, CDR2 YSLEER. This CDR3 comprises 13 residues. The V end was cut by 4 bases, the J end by 4 bases, with 10 bases between.

The chain couples TRBV27 to TRBJ2-1; 11 bases fit TRBD2. CDR3 length: 15 amino acids. Germline values: CDR1 MNHEY, CDR2 SMNVEV (reference sequence). Losses at the gene ends were 7 bases for V and 3 bases for J; bases not matched to a gene: 5. CDR3 nucleotide sequence: TGTGCCAGCATGCTCGGGACTAGCGGCTACAATGAGCAGTTCTTC. Encoded protein: CASMLGTSGYNEQFF.

The chain recombines TRBV27 with TRBJ2-1, with D perhaps matching TRBD2 (5 bases). The CDR3 length is 16 residues. The germline V and J ends were trimmed by 4 bases and 2 bases, with 15 bases remaining between them. Germline values: CDR1 MNHEY, CDR2 SMNVEV (reference sequence). The CDR3 here is CASSSLLGRAYNEQFF. CDR3 nucleotides: TGTGCCAGCAGTTCTTTGCTGGGGAGAGCCTACAATGAGCAGTTCTTC.

CDR3 sequence: CASTQDRANEKLFF. The CDR3 DNA reads as TGTGCCAGCACCCAGGACAGGGCTAATGAAAAACTGTTTTTT. The chain uses TRBV7-9 and TRBJ1-4, with TRBD1 matching 8 bases. With V trimmed by 7 bases and J by 3 bases, 4 bases remained unmatched. The CDR3 contains 14 residues. Germline V gene data show CDR1 as SEHNR and CDR2 as FQNEAQ (reference sequence).

The V gene is TRBV27, the J gene TRBJ2-1; 7 bases align to TRBD1. The germline V gene encodes CDR1 MNHEY and CDR2 SMNVEV (reference sequence). Losses at the gene ends were 8 bases for V and 9 bases for J; bases not matched to a gene: 4. The CDR3 length is 11 residues. The chain's CDR3 is CASGRGFEQFF. In DNA, the CDR3 is TGTGCCAGCGGCAGGGGGTTTGAGCAGTTCTTC.

This clone was detected only a few times. The CDR3 sequence: CASSPDSSNEQFF. CDR3 nucleotide sequence: TGTGCCAGCAGCCCAGACTCAAGCAATGAGCAGTTCTTC. The chain carries TRBV7-9 and TRBJ2-1; D not resolved. V dropped 5 bases and J dropped 6 bases, with 11 bases sitting between them. The germline V gene encodes CDR1 SEHNR and CDR2 FQNEAQ (reference sequence). The CDR3 contains 13 residues.

The rearrangement uses TRBV4-3 and TRBJ2-1; D remains ambiguous. The CDR3 length is 15 residues. V lost 0 bases and J 8 bases, leaving 14 bases between the germline ends. CDR1 is LGHNA, CDR2 YSLEER, per germline. The CDR3 region is CASSQDRVPNDEQFF. The CDR3 region has the DNA TGCGCCAGCAGCCAAGATCGCGTCCCAAACGATGAGCAGTTCTTC.

This clone came up once. This CDR3 reads CASSLLAGKKAETQYF. CDR3 DNA sequence: TGTGCCAGCAGTTTACTAGCGGGTAAAAAAGCGGAGACCCAGTACTTC. The V call is TRBV28, the J call TRBJ2-5; 8 bases map to TRBD2. With 2 bases clipped from V and 5 bases from J, the junction kept 10 bases outside the gene matches. There are 16 residues in the CDR3. Germline CDR1 is MDHEN and CDR2 is SYDVKM.

V is TRBV16 and J is TRBJ1-5, with D possibly TRBD1 on 5 matching bases. Per the germline V gene, CDR1 is KGHSY and CDR2 is FQNENV. The CDR3 is 13 residues long. Trimming took 6 bases from V and 3 from J, leaving 9 bases between them. In DNA form, the CDR3 reads TGTGCCAGCAGTCAGGGATCCAATCAGCCCCAGCATTTT. It encodes CASSQGSNQPQHF.

Comment on this clone: The sample holds other DNA sequences that translate to the same CDR3. CDR3 DNA sequence: TGTGCCAGCAGCCCTAGCGGGGCTAACACCGGGGAGCTGTTTTTT. It codes for CASSPSGANTGELFF. This chain links TRBV7-9 with TRBJ2-2, with 9 bases lining up with TRBD2. Trimming removed 5 bases from V and 2 bases from J; junction bases left unmatched: 3. The germline V gene encodes CDR1 SEHNR and CDR2 FQNEAQ (reference sequence). CDR3 length: 15 residues.

The J gene is TRBJ2-2, the V gene TRBV7-3, with D unclear. Per the germline V gene, CDR1 is SGHTA and CDR2 is FQGTGA. The CDR3 runs 12 residues. The germline V and J ends were trimmed by 5 bases and 7 bases, with 8 bases remaining between them. The CDR3 region has the DNA TGTGCCAGCAGCCAAAGTGGCGGGGAGCTGTTTTTT. Translated, it gives CASSQSGGELFF.

This chain uses TRBV27 with TRBJ2-7; 14 bases fit TRBD2. CDR1 MNHEY and CDR2 SMNVEV come from the germline V gene (reference sequence). J gave up 4 bases and V 6 bases, and 8 bases lay outside the gene matches. The CDR3 extends over 16 amino acids. The CDR3: CASRPPGLAGVYEQYF. The CDR3 DNA sequence: TGTGCCAGCAGACCCCCGGGACTAGCGGGAGTGTACGAGCAGTACTTC.

The chain recombines TRBV15 with TRBJ2-7, with D possibly being TRBD1 (5 bases). The ends were cut back, 3 bases at V and 5 bases at J, with 17 bases in the middle. Germline values: CDR1 LNHNV, CDR2 YYDKDF (reference sequence). CDR3 length: 15 amino acids. CDR3 region: CATSSQGLFGDEQYF. DNA for the CDR3: TGTGCCACCAGCAGCCAGGGTTTGTTTGGGGACGAGCAGTACTTC.